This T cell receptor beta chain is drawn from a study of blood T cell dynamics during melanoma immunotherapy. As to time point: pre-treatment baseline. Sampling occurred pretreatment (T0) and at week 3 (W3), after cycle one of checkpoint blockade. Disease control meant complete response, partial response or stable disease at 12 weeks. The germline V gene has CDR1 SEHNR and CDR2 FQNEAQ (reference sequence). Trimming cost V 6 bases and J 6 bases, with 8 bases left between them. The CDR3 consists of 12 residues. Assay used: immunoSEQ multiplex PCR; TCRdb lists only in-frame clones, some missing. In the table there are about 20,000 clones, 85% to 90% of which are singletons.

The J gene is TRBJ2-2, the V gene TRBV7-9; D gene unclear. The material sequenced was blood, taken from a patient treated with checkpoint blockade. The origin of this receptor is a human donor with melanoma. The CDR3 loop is CASSSEAGELFF. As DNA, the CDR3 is TGTGCCAGCAGTTCCGAGGCCGGGGAGCTGTTTTTT.